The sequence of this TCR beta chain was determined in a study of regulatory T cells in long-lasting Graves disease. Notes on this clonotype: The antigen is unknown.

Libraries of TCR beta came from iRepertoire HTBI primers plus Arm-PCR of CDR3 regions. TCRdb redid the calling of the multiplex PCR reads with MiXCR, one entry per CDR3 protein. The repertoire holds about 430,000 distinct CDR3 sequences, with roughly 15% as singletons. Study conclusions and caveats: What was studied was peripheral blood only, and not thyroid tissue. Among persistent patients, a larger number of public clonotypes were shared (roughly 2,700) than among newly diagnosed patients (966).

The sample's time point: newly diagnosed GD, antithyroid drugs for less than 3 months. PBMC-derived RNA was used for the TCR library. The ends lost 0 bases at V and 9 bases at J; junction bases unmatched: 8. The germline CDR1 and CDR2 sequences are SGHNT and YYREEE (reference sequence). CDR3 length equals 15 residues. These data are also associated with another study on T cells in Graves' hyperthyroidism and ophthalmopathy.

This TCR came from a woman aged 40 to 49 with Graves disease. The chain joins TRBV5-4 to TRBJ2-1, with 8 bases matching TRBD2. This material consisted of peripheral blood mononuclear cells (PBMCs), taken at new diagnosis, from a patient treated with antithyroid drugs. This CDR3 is CASSLVASGYGEQFF. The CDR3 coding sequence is TGTGCCAGCAGCTTGGTGGCTAGCGGGTATGGTGAGCAGTTCTTC.